This TCR beta chain is from a study of CD8 T cells in Susac syndrome. Study-wide context: Active disease was present in roughly 6 of the sequenced Susac syndrome patients, and remission in fewer than 10.

CDR1 and CDR2 from the germline V gene are MDHEN and SYDVKM. CDR3 length: 18 residues. The V segment lost 3 bases and the J segment 6 bases; nucleotides outside the gene matches: 15. RNA amounts of about 0.5 to 1 ug underwent reverse transcription with random hexamers. Amplification of TCR beta CDR3 spanned 54 Vbeta and 13 Jbeta via immunoSEQ multiplex PCR. TCRdb reprocessed the immunoSEQ multiplex PCR reads with MiXCR, giving one entry per CDR3 protein. The repertoire holds 77,000 or so distinct CDR3 sequences, with approximately 94% as singletons. From blood CD8+ and CD4+ T cells, TCR beta sequences were generated. Negative isolation yielded CD4+ and CD8+ T cells, and FACS enriched TEMRA cells.

The sample was CD4+ T cells from PBMCs. This TCR derives from a human donor with Susac syndrome. This rearrangement joins TRBV28 to TRBJ2-1, with 9 bases matching TRBD2. CDR3 protein: CASSFPLSGSVLGNEQFF. The CDR3 bases are TGTGCCAGCAGTTTCCCCCTTAGCGGGAGCGTTTTGGGCAATGAGCAGTTCTTC.